These T cell receptor beta chains were read from a single sample in a study of shared clonotypes between healthy human individuals. Assay: immunoSEQ multiplex PCR; the TCRdb copy retains only in-frame clones and omits some. Of millions of clones detected, 85% to 95% appear once; the ten largest clones hold more than 0.1%. The material sequenced was naive CD4+ T cells sorted from blood. Receptors were obtained from a man aged 18 to 30 in good health. The CDR3 runs from the conserved cysteine through the conserved F or W. Fields, in order: clone size, V gene, D gene, J gene, CDR3 DNA, CDR3 protein. D genes are given only for firm matches. Expanded clones are given a class, and other clones once, few, many or no size at all.

clone size: -; V gene: TRBV7-9; D gene: -; J gene: TRBJ1-2; CDR3 DNA: TGTGCCAGCAGCTTACGACTGCTACCCTTC; CDR3 protein: CASSLRLLPF
clone size: -; V gene: TRBV6-1; D gene: TRBD1; J gene: TRBJ1-1; CDR3 DNA: TGTGCCAGCAGACCGACAGGGGGCTTAACTGAAGCTTTCTTT; CDR3 protein: CASRPTGGLTEAFF
clone size: -; V gene: TRBV7-9; D gene: -; J gene: TRBJ1-2; CDR3 DNA: TGTGCCAGCAGCCGTAGGGGGGGCGACTATGGCTACACCTTC; CDR3 protein: CASSRRGGDYGYTF
clone size: -; V gene: TRBV12-1; D gene: -; J gene: TRBJ2-3; CDR3 DNA: TGTGCCAGCAGCTCGCTAGCGGGGTGGGATACGCAGTATTTT; CDR3 protein: CASSSLAGWDTQYF
clone size: -; V gene: TRBV5-1; D gene: TRBD1; J gene: TRBJ1-4; CDR3 DNA: TGCGCCAGCAGCGAGGGACAGGGTAATGAAAAACTGTTTTTT; CDR3 protein: CASSEGQGNEKLFF
clone size: -; V gene: TRBV6-5; D gene: TRBD2; J gene: TRBJ2-5; CDR3 DNA: TGTGCCAGCAGCTTTGCGGGGGGTCCGGAGACCCAGTACTTC; CDR3 protein: CASSFAGGPETQYF
clone size: -; V gene: TRBV10-3; D gene: -; J gene: TRBJ2-7; CDR3 DNA: TGTGCCATCAATCCAGGGCCCTCCTACGAGCAGTACTTC; CDR3 protein: CAINPGPSYEQYF
clone size: -; V gene: TRBV6-6; D gene: -; J gene: TRBJ1-1; CDR3 DNA: TGTGCCAGCAGTTTCCCTACAGCGAACACTGAAGCTTTCTTT; CDR3 protein: CASSFPTANTEAFF
clone size: -; V gene: TRBV11-1; D gene: -; J gene: TRBJ2-5; CDR3 DNA: TGTGCCAGCAGCTTAGGGGGGGCGGAGACCCAGTACTTC; CDR3 protein: CASSLGGAETQYF
clone size: -; V gene: TRBV7-2; D gene: -; J gene: TRBJ2-1; CDR3 DNA: TGTGCCAGCAGCTTTGAGGGGGGGCCTAGCGATGAGCAGTTCTTC; CDR3 protein: CASSFEGGPSDEQFF
clone size: -; V gene: TRBV4-3; D gene: -; J gene: TRBJ2-1; CDR3 DNA: TGCGCCAGCAGCCAAGAAGCAGAGCGTGGGTACAATGAGCAGTTCTTC; CDR3 protein: CASSQEAERGYNEQFF
clone size: -; V gene: TRBV6-1; D gene: -; J gene: TRBJ2-5; CDR3 DNA: TGTGCCAGCAGTACCGATAACTTAGAGACCCGGTACTTC; CDR3 protein: CASSTDNLETRYF
clone size: once; V gene: TRBV2; D gene: TRBD2; J gene: TRBJ2-7; CDR3 DNA: TGTGCCAGCAGAGATAGACTAGCGGTTGGCTCCTACGAGCAGTACTTC; CDR3 protein: CASRDRLAVGSYEQYF
clone size: -; V gene: TRBV4-3; D gene: TRBD1; J gene: TRBJ1-1; CDR3 DNA: TGCGCCAGCAGCCTTTGGGTCGGACAGGGACTTATGAACACTGAAGCTTTCTTT; CDR3 protein: CASSLWVGQGLMNTEAFF
clone size: -; V gene: TRBV9; D gene: -; J gene: TRBJ2-4; CDR3 DNA: TGTGCCAGCAGCGAGCGGGACACTATAGCCAAAAACATTCAGTACTTC; CDR3 protein: CASSERDTIAKNIQYF
clone size: -; V gene: TRBV5-1; D gene: TRBD1; J gene: TRBJ2-7; CDR3 DNA: TGCGCCAGCAGCTGGACAGGACGCTCCTACGAGCAGTACTTC; CDR3 protein: CASSWTGRSYEQYF
clone size: -; V gene: TRBV7-9; D gene: -; J gene: TRBJ1-6; CDR3 DNA: TGTGCCAGCGGGGGAGTCCCCTATAATTCACCCCTCCACTTT; CDR3 protein: CASGGVPYNSPLHF
clone size: -; V gene: TRBV9; D gene: TRBD2; J gene: TRBJ2-4; CDR3 DNA: TGTGCCAGCAGCGAGAGCGGGACCAAAAACATTCAGTACTTC; CDR3 protein: CASSESGTKNIQYF
clone size: -; V gene: TRBV7-2; D gene: -; J gene: TRBJ2-2; CDR3 DNA: TGTGCCAGCAGATTTACTAGTGGTATTAACACCGGGGAGCTGTTTTTT; CDR3 protein: CASRFTSGINTGELFF
clone size: -; V gene: TRBV5-1; D gene: TRBD1; J gene: TRBJ2-7; CDR3 DNA: TGCGCCAGCAGAACCGACAGGGACTCCTACGAGCAGTACTTC; CDR3 protein: CASRTDRDSYEQYF
clone size: once; V gene: TRBV29-1; D gene: TRBD1; J gene: TRBJ2-1; CDR3 DNA: TGCAGCGCTAAGGGTCCGGGACAGGGGTTCTACAATGAGCAGTTCTTC; CDR3 protein: CSAKGPGQGFYNEQFF
clone size: -; V gene: TRBV7-9; D gene: -; J gene: TRBJ1-1; CDR3 DNA: TGTGCCAGCAGCTTAATCGGGCAGGGGACAAACACTGAAGCTTTCTTT; CDR3 protein: CASSLIGQGTNTEAFF
clone size: -; V gene: TRBV6-1; D gene: -; J gene: TRBJ1-1; CDR3 DNA: TGTGCCAGCAGTACAGGGTTGAACACTGAAGCTTTCTTT; CDR3 protein: CASSTGLNTEAFF
clone size: -; V gene: TRBV7-2; D gene: TRBD1; J gene: TRBJ2-4; CDR3 DNA: TGTGCCAGCAGCCTGGACAGGGACAAAAACATTCAGTACTTC; CDR3 protein: CASSLDRDKNIQYF
clone size: -; V gene: TRBV5-4; D gene: TRBD2; J gene: TRBJ2-5; CDR3 DNA: TGTGCCAGCAGCCCCGGGACTAGCAATCAAGAGACCCAGTACTTC; CDR3 protein: CASSPGTSNQETQYF
clone size: -; V gene: TRBV18; D gene: -; J gene: TRBJ2-5; CDR3 DNA: TGTGCCAGCTCTGGTCCGACCAAAGAGACCCAGTACTTC; CDR3 protein: CASSGPTKETQYF
clone size: -; V gene: TRBV4-3; D gene: -; J gene: TRBJ1-5; CDR3 DNA: TGCGCCAGCAGTCCAGAGGATGGCAATCAGCCCCAGCATTTT; CDR3 protein: CASSPEDGNQPQHF
clone size: -; V gene: TRBV6-6; D gene: -; J gene: TRBJ1-6; CDR3 DNA: TGTGCCAGCAGTTGGATAGCTTCCCCCTATAATTCACCCCTCCACTTT; CDR3 protein: CASSWIASPYNSPLHF
clone size: -; V gene: TRBV30; D gene: -; J gene: TRBJ1-1; CDR3 DNA: TGTGCCTGGAGCCTCGGAAGGGACGGGCCGACGGCTTTCTTT; CDR3 protein: CAWSLGRDGPTAFF
clone size: -; V gene: TRBV7-2; D gene: -; J gene: TRBJ2-3; CDR3 DNA: TGTGCCAGCAGCTTAGTCGGGGGAGCCACATCCGAGCCGCAGTATTTT; CDR3 protein: CASSLVGGATSEPQYF
clone size: -; V gene: TRBV9; D gene: -; J gene: TRBJ1-2; CDR3 DNA: TGTGCCAGCAGCGTAGCTACTGGGGGCTCCTATGGCTACACCTTC; CDR3 protein: CASSVATGGSYGYTF
clone size: -; V gene: TRBV5-6; D gene: -; J gene: TRBJ1-1; CDR3 DNA: TGTGCCAGCAGCTTTCTCAGGGTGATCACTGAAGCTTTCTTT; CDR3 protein: CASSFLRVITEAFF
clone size: -; V gene: TRBV7-8; D gene: -; J gene: TRBJ2-5; CDR3 DNA: TGTGCCAGCAGCTTAGAAGGGTTAGAGACCCAGTACTTC; CDR3 protein: CASSLEGLETQYF
clone size: -; V gene: TRBV18; D gene: TRBD1; J gene: TRBJ1-3; CDR3 DNA: TGTGCCAGCTCTCCCGGGACAGATGGAAACACCATATATTTT; CDR3 protein: CASSPGTDGNTIYF
clone size: once; V gene: TRBV11-2; D gene: -; J gene: TRBJ2-7; CDR3 DNA: TGTGCCAGCAGCTTAAACCCCGGGGGTTCCTACGAGCAGTACTTC; CDR3 protein: CASSLNPGGSYEQYF
clone size: -; V gene: TRBV11-2; D gene: -; J gene: TRBJ2-7; CDR3 DNA: TGTGCCAGCAGCTTAGTAACAATCTCTTACGAGCAGTACTTC; CDR3 protein: CASSLVTISYEQYF
clone size: -; V gene: TRBV30; D gene: -; J gene: TRBJ2-1; CDR3 DNA: TGTGCCTGGAGTGTAGGTGGCCCGCAGTTCTTC; CDR3 protein: CAWSVGGPQFF
clone size: -; V gene: TRBV6-1; D gene: -; J gene: TRBJ2-7; CDR3 DNA: TGTGCCAGCAGTGAAGGTTATGTGCAGTACTTC; CDR3 protein: CASSEGYVQYF
clone size: -; V gene: TRBV4-2; D gene: TRBD2; J gene: TRBJ2-3; CDR3 DNA: TGTGCCAGCAGCCGGCAACTGACTAGCGGGGGCACAGATACGCAGTATTTT; CDR3 protein: CASSRQLTSGGTDTQYF